This T cell receptor beta chain was recorded in a study of blood T cell repertoires in COVID-19. Study as a whole: Donors in the United States, Italy and Spain gave samples during acute or convalescent COVID-19. T cells, B-cell-depleted T cells, or PBMCs supplied cDNA or gDNA.

Germline lookup yields CDR1 KGHSH and CDR2 LQKENI. This CDR3 region has 14 residues. With 6 bases removed from V and 4 bases from J, the gap between germline ends came to 14 bases. In the source study's methods: Amplification of reference gene primers was used by the study to estimate nucleated cell counts. Produced via immunoSEQ multiplex PCR; TCRdb's table is partial and in-frame only. The D gene and trimming were derived from the DNA, and the V and J assignments and clone size from that table. The sample has some 180,000 clones; about 85% are singletons. This clone is a singleton in its sample. Sample: PBMCs or T cells enriched from blood (not recorded which). This receptor was obtained from a woman in her thirties or forties in a cohort exposed to, infected with or recovered from COVID-19 (not recorded which). The V gene is TRBV18, the J gene TRBJ2-3; a weak D match, TRBD2 (6 bases). The CDR3 nucleotides are TGTGCCAGCTCGGTATTAGGCGGGGCAGATACGCAGTATTTT. As protein: CASSVLGGADTQYF.